This TCR beta chain was retrieved from a study of CD8 T cells in ankylosing spondylitis. Libraries of TCR beta came from quantitative 5'-RACE with molecular barcodes. MiXCR, applied by TCRdb to the 5' RACE reads, yields one record per CDR3 protein. Of approximately 500,000 distinct CDR3 sequences in the sample, about 12% are singletons; the top ten hold around 6.8%. Study results and limitations: It appeared that ankylosing spondylitis blood was characterized by a TCR beta motif of fewer than 10 highly homologous variants.

The CDR3 totals 15 residues. V was cut by 0 bases and J by 5 bases, with 15 bases left in between. Looked up from germline, CDR1 is DFQATT and CDR2 is SNEGSKA (reference sequence). As to this clonotype: The antigen is unknown.

The J gene is TRBJ2-3, the V gene TRBV20-1; D gene ambiguous. The sample taken for sequencing was blood, either unsorted or a sorted T cell fraction (not recorded which). This sequence originates from a male donor with ankylosing spondylitis. DNA for the CDR3: TGCAGTGCTAGAGATCGGTTGGTGGCGCAAGATACGCAGTATTTT. Protein sequence: CSARDRLVAQDTQYF.